Following are 2 T cell receptor beta chains from one sample sequenced in a study of OX40 agonist ivuxolimab in advanced cancers. TCRdb's copy holds only in-frame clones and misses some; the assay was immunoSEQ multiplex PCR. The repertoire holds 75,000 to 80,000 clones, with about nine tenths as singletons. The input for sequencing was CD4+ or CD8+ T cells sorted from blood, taken in a trial of the OX40 agonist ivuxolimab. The receptors stem from an adult with an advanced solid tumor such as melanoma, head and neck, liver or kidney cancer.

The CDR3 reads CASSLAKATDTQYF. The CDR3 nucleotides read TGCGCCAGCAGCTTGGCCAAGGCGACAGATACGCAGTATTTT. This sequence joins TRBV5-1 and TRBJ2-3; D not certain. The CDR3 spans 14 residues. Germline V lookup: CDR1 SGHRS, CDR2 YFSETQ. The V end lost 0 bases, the J end lost 3 bases, and 8 bases lay between the germline ends.

The rearrangement uses TRBV16 and TRBJ1-6, with 9 bases lining up with TRBD1. The CDR3 has 15 amino acids. Germline lookup yields CDR1 KGHSY and CDR2 FQNENV. Losses at the gene ends were 4 bases for V and 7 bases for J; bases not matched to a gene: 5. CDR3: CASSLTTGGNSPLHF. DNA for the CDR3: TGTGCCAGCAGCCTCACGACAGGGGGGAATTCACCCCTCCACTTT.